The source of this T cell receptor beta chain is a study of T cell repertoires in cytomegalovirus infection. Study-wide background: Public TCR beta signatures were indicative of both CMV infection and a matching HLA type.

CDR1 and CDR2 (germline): MDHEN, SYDVKM. The V gene lost 2 bases and the J gene lost 4 bases, with 10 bases spanning the gap. The CDR3 runs 14 residues. TCRdb re-called the reads with MiXCR, one entry per CDR3 protein. Of some 700,000 distinct CDR3 sequences listed, 35% were seen once; the top ten hold around 3%. This rearrangement joins TRBV28 to TRBJ2-3, with TRBD1 as a possible D gene (5 bases). The material sequenced was PBMCs. The receptor was derived from a human donor in good health (CMV status not recorded). Some clones in this sample may be carry-over from other donors' samples. The CDR3 loop is CASSLIQASDTQYF. For the CDR3, the DNA is TGTGCCAGCAGTTTAATACAGGCTTCAGATACGCAGTATTTT.